Listed below are T cell receptor beta chains from one sample, sequenced in a study of shared clonotypes between healthy human individuals. Clones were read by immunoSEQ multiplex PCR, and TCRdb kept only the in-frame ones, dropping some. Seen here are roughly 110,000 clones, around two thirds observed once, and the top ten hold just under 25%. The specimen was memory CD8+ T cells sorted from blood. The receptor set was obtained from a woman aged 30 to 39 in good health. Each CDR3 is given with its conserved first and last residue. A D gene is named only where the DNA matches it firmly. The size of a clone is reported for some rows only, either as once, few or many, or as a class for expanded clones.

TRBJ1-1 | TRBV28 | many | - | 14 | TGTGCCAGCAGTCCCAACTTGGCTTACACTGAAGCTTTCTTT | CASSPNLAYTEAFF
TRBJ2-7 | TRBV2 | - | - | 14 | TGTGCCAGCACCAGGCTAGTAACCCAAAGAGAGCAGTACTTC | CASTRLVTQREQYF
TRBJ1-4 | TRBV11-2 | - | - | 11 | TGTGCCAGCAGCTTAACTGAAAAACTGTTTTTT | CASSLTEKLFF
TRBJ1-1 | TRBV6-5 | - | - | 15 | TGTGCCAGCAGTAGCGCGGGACACCTGAACACTGAAGCTTTCTTT | CASSSAGHLNTEAFF
TRBJ1-1 | TRBV27 | - | TRBD1 | 15 | TGTGCCAGCAGTTTGGCACAGGGGGCTGTCACTGAAGCTTTCTTT | CASSLAQGAVTEAFF
TRBJ1-1 | TRBV4-1 | few | - | 13 | TGCGCCAGCAGCCAGGCAGAATTCACTGAAGCTTTCTTT | CASSQAEFTEAFF
TRBJ1-1 | TRBV11-2 | - | - | 17 | TGTGCCAGCAGCCCAAAGGGTCCTAGGGGAACTAACACTGAAGCTTTCTTT | CASSPKGPRGTNTEAFF
TRBJ2-1 | TRBV5-1 | few | - | 14 | TGCGCCAGCAGCTTGGACGGGGGAGTGGTTGAGCAGTTCTTC | CASSLDGGVVEQFF
TRBJ2-2 | TRBV5-6 | - | TRBD1 | 15 | TGTGCCAGCAGCCCCACGGACAGGGCCACCGGGGAGCTGTTTTTT | CASSPTDRATGELFF
TRBJ2-7 | TRBV6-4 | - | - | 15 | TGTGCCAGCAGTGAAGACGGGGCAAGCTCCTACGAGCAGTACTTC | CASSEDGASSYEQYF
TRBJ2-2 | TRBV5-4 | - | TRBD1 | 18 | TGTGCCAGCAGCTCCGGACCTCCGGGACAGGGGAATACCGGGGAGCTGTTTTTT | CASSSGPPGQGNTGELFF
TRBJ2-1 | TRBV13 | many | - | 16 | TGTGCCAGCAGCTTTTTTGGTGGGAGCCCCTACAATGAGCAGTTCTTC | CASSFFGGSPYNEQFF
TRBJ1-2 | TRBV11-2 | - | - | 15 | TGTGCCAGCAGCTTATACGATCGGACGTTTCATGGCTACACCTTC | CASSLYDRTFHGYTF
TRBJ1-1 | TRBV5-6 | - | TRBD1 | 15 | TGTGCCAGCAGCTCATACCCACAGGGGCGGACTGAAGCTTTCTTT | CASSSYPQGRTEAFF
TRBJ2-1 | TRBV27 | - | TRBD2 | 15 | TGTGCCAGCAGTCCAGCCGGGACTAGCGGCATCAGGGAGTTCTTC | CASSPAGTSGIREFF
TRBJ1-2 | TRBV5-4 | - | - | 12 | TGTGCCAGCAGCCCAACGGGGTATGGCTACACCTTC | CASSPTGYGYTF
TRBJ2-6 | TRBV29-1 | - | - | 13 | TGCAGCGTTGCTAAATCTGGGGCCAACGTCCTGACTTTC | CSVAKSGANVLTF
TRBJ2-7 | TRBV11-2 | - | - | 11 | TGTGCCAGCAGATTGGGCCACGAGCAGTACTTC | CASRLGHEQYF
TRBJ2-1 | TRBV5-1 | - | TRBD2 | 16 | TGCGCCAGCAGTCCTACCACTAGCGGGAGGCTCAATGAGCAGTTCTTC | CASSPTTSGRLNEQFF
TRBJ2-3 | TRBV6-4 | - | - | 16 | TGTGCCAGCAGTGACTCGAAGGGGGGAGGCACAGATACGCAGTATTTT | CASSDSKGGGTDTQYF
TRBJ2-7 | TRBV21-1 | - | - | 17 | TGTGCCAGCAGCAACCGACTAGCGGGAGGGCGTTCCCACGAGCAGTACTTC | CASSNRLAGGRSHEQYF
TRBJ2-1 | TRBV30 | medium-sized | - | 14 | TGTGCCTGGAGTGTATACCCGGGGGACAATGAGCAGTTCTTC | CAWSVYPGDNEQFF
TRBJ2-3 | TRBV25-1 | - | - | 16 | TGTGCCAGCAGTGAACGAGAAATTGAAGTCACAGATACGCAGTATTTT | CASSEREIEVTDTQYF
TRBJ2-1 | TRBV28 | few | TRBD2 | 20 | TGTGCCAGCAGTTTACACGGTTTGGGGACGACTAGCGGGCTCCACAATGAGCAGTTCTTC | CASSLHGLGTTSGLHNEQFF
TRBJ2-7 | TRBV5-1 | - | - | 13 | TGCGCCAGCAGGCAGGTCGGCCGGTGGGAGCAGTACTTC | CASRQVGRWEQYF
TRBJ1-4 | TRBV6-1 | - | - | 12 | TGTGCCAGCAGTGACGGTAATGAAAAACTGTTTTTT | CASSDGNEKLFF
TRBJ1-3 | TRBV11-1 | - | TRBD1 | 15 | TGTGCCAGCAGCAACCACAGGGGAACTGGAAACACCATATATTTT | CASSNHRGTGNTIYF
TRBJ2-7 | TRBV5-6 | - | - | 15 | TGTGCCAGCAGCTCCGGGACCGAGGAGCCCTCCGAGCAGTACTTC | CASSSGTEEPSEQYF
TRBJ2-7 | TRBV27 | - | TRBD1 | 14 | TGTGCCAGCAGTTCGGGACAGGGTATCCACGAGCAGTACTTC | CASSSGQGIHEQYF
TRBJ2-3 | TRBV11-3 | once | - | 17 | TGTGCCAGCAGCTTAGGAATAGACAGATCCGGTCCAGATACGCAGTATTTT | CASSLGIDRSGPDTQYF
TRBJ2-7 | TRBV11-2 | few | - | 15 | TGTGCCAGCAGCTTAGTGGGAGCGGCGTACTACGAGCAGTACTTC | CASSLVGAAYYEQYF
TRBJ2-7 | TRBV7-9 | many | - | 14 | TGTGCCAGCAGCTTAGTAATGTCGGACTACGAGCAGTACTTC | CASSLVMSDYEQYF
TRBJ2-1 | TRBV13 | - | - | 15 | TGTGCCAGCAGCCCCCGGACTAACCTCTACAATGAGCAGTTCTTC | CASSPRTNLYNEQFF